This T cell receptor beta chain was obtained from a study of OX40 agonist ivuxolimab in advanced cancers. This clone was seen once. This CDR3 comprises 12 residues. Between the trimmed V and J ends, which lost 0 bases and 11 bases, there was a span of 10 bases. Germline assignment: CDR1 LNHNV and CDR2 YYDKDF (reference sequence). Clones were sequenced by immunoSEQ multiplex PCR, and TCRdb holds only the in-frame ones, with some missing. The profile shows 72,000 or so clones, 70% to 90% of them singletons. This chain links TRBV15 with TRBJ1-1, with D unresolved. The sample was CD4+ or CD8+ T cells sorted from blood, taken in a trial of the OX40 agonist ivuxolimab. This TCR was recovered from an adult with an advanced solid tumor such as melanoma, head and neck, liver or kidney cancer. The CDR3 DNA is TGTGCCACCAGCAGAGATCGGGAGAGGGCTTTCTTT. Amino acids: CATSRDRERAFF.